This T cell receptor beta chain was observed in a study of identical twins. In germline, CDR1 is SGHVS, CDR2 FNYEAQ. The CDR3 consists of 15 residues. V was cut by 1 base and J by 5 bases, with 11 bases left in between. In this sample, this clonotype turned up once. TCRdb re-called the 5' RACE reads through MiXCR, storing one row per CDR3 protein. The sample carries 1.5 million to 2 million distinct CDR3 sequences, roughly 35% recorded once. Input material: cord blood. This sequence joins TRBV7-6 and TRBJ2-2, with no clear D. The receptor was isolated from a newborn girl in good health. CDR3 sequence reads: CASSLGSFPTGELFF. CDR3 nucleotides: TGTGCCAGCAGCTTAGGCAGTTTCCCTACCGGGGAGCTGTTTTTT.